The clone carrying this TCR beta chain turned up a few times. Only in-frame clones appear in the TCRdb table, and some are missing; sequencing was by immunoSEQ multiplex PCR. The sample has approximately 29,000 clones; about 91% are singletons. The trim removed 7 bases at V and 5 bases at J, leaving 7 bases unmatched. The CDR3 is 14 amino acids. CDR1 is SNHLY and CDR2 is FYNNEI in the germline V gene. This entry is derived from a study of T cell changes during pregnancy in multiple sclerosis. The receptor was isolated from a female donor with multiple sclerosis, enrolled in a pregnancy study. This chain joins TRBV2 and TRBJ2-1; 8 nucleotides align to TRBD1. Sample: CD4+ T cells from peripheral blood mononuclear cells, taken in the second trimester of pregnancy. The CDR3 protein is CASNGQGGNNEQFF. DNA of the CDR3: TGTGCCAGCAATGGACAGGGCGGGAACAATGAGCAGTTCTTC.